The source of this TCR beta chain is a study of shared clonotypes between healthy human individuals. With regard to this clone: Its target is not known.

Findings of the study overall: Only blood was sampled; tissue repertoires likely differ. Naive subsets typically showed greater estimated richness than memory subsets.

TCRdb keeps only in-frame clones here, not all; method: immunoSEQ multiplex PCR. The sample holds hundreds of thousands of clones, 90% to 97% seen once. This TCR came from a woman in her twenties or thirties in good health. Sequencing was carried out using naive CD4+ T cells sorted from blood. Stated subset: CD45RA+ positively selected.

CDR3: CASSRETTGYEQYF. The CDR3 DNA reads TGTGCCAGCAGTAGGGAGACGACAGGTTACGAGCAGTACTTC. The rearrangement links TRBV6-5 to TRBJ2-7, with D possibly TRBD1 on 6 matching bases. Per the germline V gene, CDR1 is MNHEY and CDR2 is SVGAGI. V lost 5 bases and J lost 4, with 15 bases in between. The CDR3 loop spans 14 amino acids.